Shown below are 9 T cell receptor beta chains from a single sample sequenced in a study of blood T cell repertoires in COVID-19. TCRdb's copy holds only in-frame clones and misses some; the assay was immunoSEQ multiplex PCR. In the table there are around 53,000 clones, about 81% of which are singletons. Sequencing input: peripheral blood. The receptors derive from a man aged 70-80 years with active COVID-19.

V is TRBV3-1 (or the pseudogene TRBV3-2) and J is TRBJ2-2, with TRBD2 matching over 9 bases. This CDR3 comprises 15 residues. V was pared by 1 base and J by 6 bases, with 3 bases of the junction left unmatched. The germline V gene encodes CDR1 LGHDT and CDR2 YNNKEL (reference sequence). The CDR3 DNA reads as TGTGCCAGCAGCCAAGGGGCTAGCGGGGCCGGGGAGCTGTTTTTT. This gives the protein CASSQGASGAGELFF.

The chain couples TRBV6-4 to TRBJ2-7; TRBD1 matches at 7 bases. Germline CDR1 and CDR2: MRHNA and SNTAGT. CDR3 length equals 16 residues. V lost 3 bases, J lost 3 bases, and 11 bases stayed unmatched. The CDR3 region has the DNA TGTGCCAGCAGTGAACGAAGACAGGGTTGTTTCTACGAGCAGTACTTC. This translates into CASSERRQGCFYEQYF.

The chain is built from TRBV27 and TRBJ2-4; TRBD2 is a possible D gene (6 bases). CDR1 MNHEY and CDR2 SMNVEV come from the germline V gene (reference sequence). The CDR3 is made up of 14 amino acids. V was shortened by 3 bases and J by 2 bases, with 8 bases between the two germline ends. CDR3 DNA: TGTGCCAGCAGTTTCGCGGGGACCAAAAACATTCAGTACTTC. Its protein product is CASSFAGTKNIQYF.

The chain combines TRBV4-3 with TRBJ2-2; TRBD2 matches at 7 bases. V shed 1 base, J shed 6 bases, and the junction held 2 bases outside the gene matches. The CDR3 is made up of 14 amino acids. Germline V gene data show CDR1 as LGHNA and CDR2 as YSLEER. The CDR3 DNA follows: TGCGCCAGCAGCCAAGGACTAGCCTCCGGGGAGCTGTTTTTT. Protein product: CASSQGLASGELFF.

The chain employs TRBV6-5 and TRBJ1-2; D remains unclear. Trimming took off 6 bases at V and 0 bases at J, with 8 bases between the two ends. Germline V CDR1 and CDR2: MNHEY, SVGAGI. This CDR3 is built from 13 residues. CDR3 nucleotides: TGTGCCAGCAGGATAGATCCTAACTATGGCTACACCTTC. Translated: CASRIDPNYGYTF.

V and J are TRBV11-3 and TRBJ2-7, with D hard to call. Germline lookup yields CDR1 SGHNT and CDR2 YENEEA. V shed 4 bases and J shed 0 bases, with 10 bases lying between them. The CDR3 contains 14 residues. CDR3 sequence: CASSSSASSYEQYF. DNA for the CDR3: TGTGCCAGCAGCTCCAGCGCCTCCTCCTACGAGCAGTACTTC.

This clone has more than one count but fewer than ten. CDR3 sequence reads: CASSPKSGRPDTQYF. The CDR3 region has the DNA TGTGCCAGCAGCCCGAAAAGCGGGAGACCAGATACGCAGTATTTT. The chain combines TRBV5-8 with TRBJ2-3; TRBD2 matches at 8 bases. V shed 4 bases, J shed 4 bases, and the junction held 8 bases outside the gene matches. The CDR3 totals 15 residues. Germline CDR1 and CDR2: SGHTS and YDEGEE. The whole variable domain, filled in from reference TRBV5-8 and TRBJ2-3, reads EAGVTQSPTHLIKTRGQQATLRCSPISGHTSVYWYQQALGLGLQFLLWYDEGEERNRGNFPPRFSGRQFPNYSSELNVNALELEDSALYLCASSPKSGRPDTQYFGPGTRLTVL.

The chain joins TRBV19 to TRBJ2-1; D unclear. Per the germline V gene, CDR1 is LNHDA and CDR2 is SQIVND (reference sequence). Trimming removed 3 bases from V and 13 bases from J, with 10 bases in between. The CDR3 has 11 residues. The CDR3 bases are TGTGCCAGTAGTATTGGTACATCACAGTTCTTC. Its translation is CASSIGTSQFF.

The chain combines TRBV29-1 with TRBJ1-4; D is ambiguous. Germline loops: CDR1 SQVTM, CDR2 ANQGSEA. This CDR3 has 11 residues. CDR3 residues: CSGGENEKLFF. CDR3 nucleotide sequence: TGCAGTGGCGGGGAGAATGAAAAACTGTTTTTT.